Below, 16 T cell receptor beta chains from the same sample are listed, as sequenced in a study of cytomegalovirus exposure and HLA in healthy donors. PCR employed 60 Vbeta and 13 Jbeta primers. Clones were sequenced by immunoSEQ multiplex PCR, and TCRdb holds only the in-frame ones, with some missing. The sample holds 89,000 or so clones; approximately 84% are singletons and the top ten take about 5.6%. The sequenced material came from PBMCs. All receptors come from a woman younger than 30 in good health and CMV-seropositive.

The chain carries TRBV25-1 and TRBJ2-2, with D perhaps TRBD1 (5 bases). This CDR3 has 12 residues. The germline V gene has CDR1 MGHDK and CDR2 SYGVNS. With 9 bases removed from V and 6 bases from J, the gap between germline ends came to 11 bases. In DNA, the CDR3 is TGTGCCAGTACAAGGGGCTCCGGGGAGCTGTTTTTT. Translating gives CASTRGSGELFF.

The chain recombines TRBV4-1 with TRBJ1-1, with TRBD1 matching 7 bases. The ends lost 0 bases at V and 0 bases at J; junction bases unmatched: 10. Germline CDR1 reads MGHRA; CDR2 reads YSYEKL. The CDR3 totals 18 residues. CDR3 nucleotides: TGCGCCAGCAGCCAAGATAGTTGGGACAGCTTCATGAACACTGAAGCTTTCTTT. Its translation is CASSQDSWDSFMNTEAFF.

This rearrangement joins TRBV7-6 to TRBJ1-1; no clear D. Germline CDR1 and CDR2: SGHVS and FNYEAQ. V lost 2 bases, J lost 0 bases, and 10 bases lay in between. The CDR3 spans 15 residues. The CDR3 reads CASSLYPDMNTEAFF. The CDR3 DNA is TGTGCCAGCAGCTTATACCCAGACATGAACACTGAAGCTTTCTTT.

Only a few counts were recorded for this clone. The CDR3 region is CASGIALGNYNEQFF. In DNA form, the CDR3 reads TGTGCCAGCGGTATAGCACTAGGGAATTACAATGAGCAGTTCTTC. J is TRBJ2-1 and V is TRBV6-1, with a possible D match to TRBD2 (5 bases). CDR1 is MNHNS and CDR2 is SASEGT in the germline V gene. This CDR3 is built from 15 residues. V lost 8 bases, J lost 4 bases, and 18 bases lay in between.

J is TRBJ1-5 and V is TRBV28; D gene uncertain. Trimming shortened V by 2 bases and J by 7 bases, and 15 bases separated the two germline ends. Germline V CDR1 and CDR2: MDHEN, SYDVKM. This CDR3 spans 15 amino acids. CDR3 DNA sequence: TGTGCCAGCAGTTTAGGGTCGGAGGGCGGCCAGCCCCAGCATTTT. Amino acid sequence: CASSLGSEGGQPQHF.

The chain joins TRBV10-3 to TRBJ2-7, with 7 positions matching TRBD1. The junction had 3 bases not matched to a gene; V was cut back by 5 bases and J by 2 bases. Germline V gene lookup returns CDR1 ENHRY and CDR2 SYGVKD. CDR3 length equals 13 residues. The DNA for the CDR3 is TGTGCCATCAGTCAGACAGGGACCTACGAGCAGTACTTC. Translating gives CAISQTGTYEQYF.

The gene calls are TRBV25-1 and TRBJ1-1; the match to TRBD1 covers 8 bases. The CDR3 contains 15 residues. Germline V CDR1 and CDR2: MGHDK, SYGVNS. The J segment lost 1 base and the V segment lost 3 bases, leaving 4 bases of the junction unmatched. In DNA form, the CDR3 reads TGTGCCAGCAGTGATCGACAGGGGCCGAACACTGAAGCTTTCTTT. It encodes CASSDRQGPNTEAFF.

The chain combines TRBV5-1 with TRBJ1-1; D is undetermined. The ends were cut back, 0 bases at V and 8 bases at J, with 11 bases in the middle. This CDR3 is 13 amino acids long. Germline CDR1 SGHRS, CDR2 YFSETQ. This CDR3 reads CASSLENAREAFF. The CDR3 region has the DNA TGCGCCAGCAGCTTGGAAAACGCGAGGGAAGCTTTCTTT.

V gene TRBV4-1 combines with J gene TRBJ1-4, with D perhaps matching TRBD1 (5 bases). The length of the CDR3 is 14 residues. Trimming took off 3 bases at V and 7 bases at J, with 12 bases between the two ends. Germline values: CDR1 MGHRA, CDR2 YSYEKL. CDR3 coding DNA: TGCGCCAGCAGCCAGGGTGAAGGGGTTGAAAAACTGTTTTTT. Amino acid sequence: CASSQGEGVEKLFF.

V usage is TRBV30 and J usage is TRBJ2-1; no clear D gene. Trimming took off 0 bases at V and 5 bases at J, with 8 bases between the two ends. This CDR3 is built from 13 residues. From germline, CDR1 is GTSNPN and CDR2 SVGIG (reference sequence). CDR3 region: CAWSVLEDNEQFF. CDR3 sequence (DNA): TGTGCCTGGAGTGTACTTGAAGACAATGAGCAGTTCTTC.

The V gene is TRBV4-2, the J gene TRBJ2-6; possibly TRBD2 for D (5 bases). Trimming cost V 0 bases and J 1 base, with 16 bases left between them. The CDR3 consists of 19 residues. Per the germline V gene, CDR1 is LGHNA and CDR2 is YNFKEQ. The CDR3 DNA reads as TGTGCCAGCAGCCAAGAAGGGAGCGGCTTATATTCTGGGGCCAACGTCCTGACTTTC. Translated, it gives CASSQEGSGLYSGANVLTF.

The V and J genes are TRBV2 and TRBJ2-7; D possibly corresponds to TRBD1 (6 bases). The CDR3 runs 13 residues. Between the trimmed V and J ends, which lost 7 bases and 6 bases, there was a span of 16 bases. CDR1 is SNHLY and CDR2 is FYNNEI in the germline V gene. CDR3 residues: CASNKDSGSEQYF. CDR3 bases: TGTGCCAGCAACAAGGACAGTGGATCCGAGCAGTACTTC.

This sequence joins TRBV5-8 and TRBJ1-6, with 8 nucleotides matching TRBD1. CDR1 and CDR2 (germline): SGHTS, YDEGEE. The CDR3 loop spans 15 amino acids. V gave up 3 bases and J gave up 8 bases; unmatched junction bases: 7. The CDR3 loop is CASSSVTGADSPLHF. The DNA for the CDR3 is TGTGCCAGCAGCTCGGTGACAGGGGCGGATTCACCCCTCCACTTT.

This chain connects TRBV7-9 to TRBJ2-2, with D tentatively TRBD2 (6 bases). This CDR3 spans 16 amino acids. Germline V CDR1 and CDR2: SEHNR, FQNEAQ (reference sequence). V lost 5 bases, J lost 1 base, and 14 bases lay in between. The CDR3 coding sequence is TGTGCCAGCAGCCCACCGGGACTCAAGAACACCGGGGAGCTGTTTTTT. Translating it yields CASSPPGLKNTGELFF.

This clone was counted once. The chain uses TRBV19 and TRBJ2-5; 9 bases map to TRBD2. Unmatched junction bases numbered 4, after V lost 1 base and J lost 1 base. CDR1 is LNHDA and CDR2 is SQIVND in the germline V gene (reference sequence). The CDR3 loop spans 16 amino acids. The CDR3 reads CASSIGGGRAQETQYF. The CDR3 region has the DNA TGTGCCAGTAGTATAGGCGGCGGGAGGGCCCAAGAGACCCAGTACTTC. The entire variable domain, with the rest obtained from reference TRBV19 and TRBJ2-5, is as follows: DGGITQSPKYLFRKEGQNVTLSCEQNLNHDAMYWYRQDPGQGLRLIYYSQIVNDFQKGDIAEGYSVSREKKESFPLTVTSAQKNPTAFYLCASSIGGGRAQETQYFGPGTRLLVL.

The V gene is TRBV10-3, the J gene TRBJ2-5, with 7 nucleotides matching TRBD1. Trimming took 5 bases from V and 4 from J; bases not matched to a gene: 4. Per the germline V gene, CDR1 is ENHRY and CDR2 is SYGVKD. This CDR3 is 13 amino acids long. Here the CDR3 reads CAISYRGGETQYF. The CDR3 coding sequence is TGTGCCATCAGTTACAGGGGCGGAGAGACCCAGTACTTC.